This T cell receptor beta chain is from a study of glioma-infiltrating T cells. The V gene's germline CDR1 is DFQATT and CDR2 SNEGSKA (reference sequence). The CDR3 contains 11 residues. V lost 2 bases and J lost 4, with 3 bases in between. Amplification of TCR alpha and beta CDR3 regions from RNA used iRepertoire nested multiplex PCR. TCRdb ran MiXCR on the multiplex PCR reads and lists one entry per CDR3 protein. This table has roughly 190,000 distinct CDR3 sequences, 25% to 35% appearing once. This clonotype was counted many times. The material sequenced was glioma tissue, nonneoplastic brain tissue, or PBMCs (not recorded which). This chain joins TRBV20-1 and TRBJ2-1; D gene unclear. This receptor was identified in a human donor with low-grade glioma or glioblastoma, undergoing nonglioma brain surgery, or in good health (not recorded which). Here the CDR3 DNA reads TGCAGTGCTAGACAATACAATGAGCAGTTCTTC. Residues: CSARQYNEQFF.